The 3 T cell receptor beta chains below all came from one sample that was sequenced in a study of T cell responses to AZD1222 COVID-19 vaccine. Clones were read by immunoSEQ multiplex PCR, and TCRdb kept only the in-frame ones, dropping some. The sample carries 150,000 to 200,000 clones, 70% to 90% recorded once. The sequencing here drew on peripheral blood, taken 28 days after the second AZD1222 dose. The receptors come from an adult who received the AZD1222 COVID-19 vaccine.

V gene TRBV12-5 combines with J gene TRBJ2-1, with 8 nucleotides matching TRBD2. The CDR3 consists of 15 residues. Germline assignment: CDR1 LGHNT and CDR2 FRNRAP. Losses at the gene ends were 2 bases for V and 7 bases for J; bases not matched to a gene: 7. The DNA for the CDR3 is TGTGCTAGTGGTTTGAGGCGGGGGGTGTGGAATGAGCAGTTCTTC. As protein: CASGLRRGVWNEQFF.

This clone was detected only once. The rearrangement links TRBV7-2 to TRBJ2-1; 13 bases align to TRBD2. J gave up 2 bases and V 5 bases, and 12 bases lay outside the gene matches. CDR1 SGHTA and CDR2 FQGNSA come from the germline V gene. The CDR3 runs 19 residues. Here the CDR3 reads CASSPLGTSGTPTYNEQFF. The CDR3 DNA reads TGTGCCAGCAGCCCTCTTGGGACTAGCGGGACACCGACCTACAATGAGCAGTTCTTC. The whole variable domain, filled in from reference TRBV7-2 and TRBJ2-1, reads GAGVSQSPSNKVTEKGKDVELRCDPISGHTALYWYRQSLGQGLEFLIYFQGNSAPDKSGLPSDRFSAERTGGSVSTLTIQRTQQEDSAVYLCASSPLGTSGTPTYNEQFFGPGTRLTVL.

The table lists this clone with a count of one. As DNA, the CDR3 is TGTGCCAGCAGCTCCGCGACCCCAGATACGCAGTATTTT. Translated, it gives CASSSATPDTQYF. V gene TRBV9 combines with J gene TRBJ2-3, with D unclear. CDR1 and CDR2 (germline): SGDLS, YYNGEE. This CDR3 region has 13 residues. The germline V and J ends were trimmed by 4 bases and 4 bases, with 10 bases remaining between them.